A single sample gave rise to the 20 T cell receptor beta chains below, sequenced in a study of control samples from healthy donors and cancer patients. Method: immunoSEQ multiplex PCR; TCRdb's copy keeps in-frame clones and lacks some. This sample yields fewer than 200,000 clones, of which around nine tenths are seen a single time; roughly 5.3% belongs to the top ten. The specimen was blood. The source of these receptors is a woman aged 25-40 years in good health.

The V and J genes are TRBV6-5 and TRBJ2-7; 9 positions match TRBD2. The V gene's germline CDR1 is MNHEY and CDR2 SVGAGI. The V segment lost 7 bases and the J segment 0 bases; nucleotides outside the gene matches: 7. The CDR3 has 15 amino acids. The CDR3 coding sequence is TGTGCCAGCACCCTGACTAGCGGCAGCTCCTACGAGCAGTACTTC. This sequence encodes CASTLTSGSSYEQYF.

The count of this clone is one. This chain uses TRBV5-6 with TRBJ2-1; 7 bases map to TRBD2. V was clipped by 4 bases and J by 10 bases; unmatched bases: 8. This CDR3 has 13 amino acids. Per the germline V gene, CDR1 is SGHDT and CDR2 is YYEEEE. The CDR3 loop reads CASSPRTRREQFF. The DNA for the CDR3 is TGTGCCAGCAGCCCCCGGACTAGAAGGGAGCAGTTCTTC.

This chain joins TRBV20-1 and TRBJ2-7; D is undetermined. The CDR3 is 11 residues long. The V gene lost 5 bases and the J gene lost 4 bases, with 9 bases spanning the gap. Germline V gene data show CDR1 as DFQATT and CDR2 as SNEGSKA (reference sequence). This CDR3 is CSAGELYEQYF. The CDR3 DNA is TGCAGTGCTGGGGAACTATACGAGCAGTACTTC.

The V gene is TRBV5-1, the J gene TRBJ1-6; TRBD1 matches 8 bases. Looked up from germline, CDR1 is SGHRS and CDR2 is YFSETQ. The CDR3 covers 14 residues. J lost 11 bases, V lost 0 bases, and 4 bases had no gene match. CDR3 residues: CASSLGTGMAPLHF. DNA of the CDR3: TGCGCCAGCAGCTTGGGGACAGGGATGGCACCCCTCCACTTT.

This clone has only a few counts. The V and J genes are TRBV27 and TRBJ1-2, with D possibly matching TRBD1 (6 bases). CDR3 length: 15 residues. The germline V and J ends were trimmed by 3 bases and 3 bases, with 14 bases remaining between them. Germline CDR1 MNHEY, CDR2 SMNVEV (reference sequence). The CDR3 region is CASSFIPGVHYGYTF. The CDR3 bases are TGTGCCAGCAGTTTTATCCCAGGGGTGCACTATGGCTACACCTTC.

This clone was seen once. This chain links TRBV2 with TRBJ2-5; 9 nucleotides match TRBD2. The junction had 3 bases not matched to a gene; V was cut back by 7 bases and J by 0 bases. This CDR3 spans 14 amino acids. The V gene's germline CDR1 is SNHLY and CDR2 FYNNEI. The chain's CDR3 is CASITSGYQETQYF. The CDR3 DNA reads TGTGCCAGCATCACTAGCGGGTACCAAGAGACCCAGTACTTC.

This chain uses TRBV7-2 with TRBJ1-1; D is possibly TRBD1 (6 bases). This CDR3 region has 15 residues. V lost 2 bases and J lost 5, with 15 bases in between. Germline loops: CDR1 SGHTA, CDR2 FQGNSA. Here the CDR3 reads CASSLLGKGGTEAFF. The CDR3 DNA reads TGTGCCAGCAGCTTACTAGGGAAGGGGGGAACTGAAGCTTTCTTT.

This chain connects TRBV9 to TRBJ2-1; weak D call: TRBD1 (5 bases). Trimming removed 0 bases at V and 0 bases at J, with 19 bases between. Germline CDR1 SGDLS, CDR2 YYNGEE. CDR3 size: 19 residues. CDR3 sequence: CASSVGGATLKSSYNEQFF. CDR3 nucleotides: TGTGCCAGCAGCGTAGGGGGCGCAACCCTAAAGAGCTCCTACAATGAGCAGTTCTTC. Full variable domain (rest looked up from reference TRBV9 and TRBJ2-1): DSGVTQTPKHLITATGQRVTLRCSPRSGDLSVYWYQQSLDQGLQFLIQYYNGEERAKGNILERFSAQQFPDLHSELNLSSLELGDSALYFCASSVGGATLKSSYNEQFFGPGTRLTVL.

The gene calls are TRBV3-1 (or the pseudogene TRBV3-2) and TRBJ1-1, with 7 positions matching TRBD1. The germline V gene has CDR1 LGHDT and CDR2 YNNKEL (reference sequence). Unmatched junction bases numbered 9, after V lost 0 bases and J lost 8 bases. The CDR3 loop spans 15 amino acids. CDR3 protein: CASSQEKQGVAEAFF. The CDR3 DNA reads TGTGCCAGCAGCCAAGAAAAGCAGGGGGTGGCCGAAGCTTTCTTT.

This clone was found a few times. The CDR3 nucleotides read TGTGCCAGCAGTCCCCCGGGCTTCCCTGAAGCTTTCTTT. Its translation: CASSPPGFPEAFF. The chain carries TRBV6-6 and TRBJ1-1; D remains unclear. The CDR3 totals 13 residues. Germline V gene lookup returns CDR1 MNHNY and CDR2 SVGAGI (reference sequence). The V end lost 5 bases, the J end lost 6 bases, and 13 bases lay between the germline ends.

About this clone itself: Other DNA sequences in this sample translate to the same CDR3. This rearrangement joins TRBV6-1 to TRBJ1-6; D is unclear. Per germline, CDR1 MNHNS and CDR2 SASEGT. The CDR3 sequence is 15 residues long. Trimming pared 2 bases from V and 6 bases from J, leaving 11 bases between. CDR3 DNA sequence: TGTGCCAGCAGTGAACGCGGGGTCCTTAATTCACCCCTCCACTTT. Its translation is CASSERGVLNSPLHF.

The V gene is TRBV11-1, the J gene TRBJ2-1, with TRBD2 matching 12 bases. The CDR3 covers 16 residues. Germline CDR1 SGHAT, CDR2 FQDESV (reference sequence). The V segment lost 0 bases and the J segment 9 bases; nucleotides outside the gene matches: 6. The CDR3 coding sequence is TGTGCCAGCAGCTTAGCCGGACTAGCGGGATCGAGTGAGCAGTTCTTC. This sequence encodes CASSLAGLAGSSEQFF. Together with reference TRBV11-1 and TRBJ2-1, the CDR3 gives the full variable domain: EAEVAQSPRYKITEKSQAVAFWCDPISGHATLYWYRQILGQGPELLVQFQDESVVDDSQLPKDRFSAERLKGVDSTLKIQPAELGDSAMYLCASSLAGLAGSSEQFFGPGTRLTVL.

This chain links TRBV6-5 with TRBJ2-6; the D gene could be TRBD1 or TRBD2 (5 bases each). CDR1 is MNHEY, CDR2 SVGAGI, per germline. V gave up 2 bases and J gave up 0 bases, with 5 bases separating them. The CDR3 runs to 15 residues. The CDR3 protein is CASSYGGSGANVLTF. CDR3 sequence (DNA): TGTGCCAGCAGTTACGGGGGCTCTGGGGCCAACGTCCTGACTTTC.

The chain has TRBV3-1 (or the pseudogene TRBV3-2) and TRBJ2-1, with 8 bases identical to TRBD2. The germline V gene has CDR1 LGHDT and CDR2 YNNKEL (reference sequence). After removal of 4 bases from V and 6 bases from J, the junction contained 5 bases not matched to a gene. The CDR3 extends over 14 amino acids. The CDR3 region has the DNA TGTGCCAGCAGCCCGGGCGGGAGGCCCAATGAGCAGTTCTTC. Protein: CASSPGGRPNEQFF.

The rearrangement links TRBV19 to TRBJ2-3; D uncertain. CDR1 and CDR2 (germline): LNHDA, SQIVND (reference sequence). The germline V and J ends were trimmed by 6 bases and 5 bases, with 6 bases remaining between them. This CDR3 is built from 11 residues. The CDR3 spells CASSTGDTQYF. Written as DNA, the CDR3 is TGTGCCAGTAGCACCGGAGATACGCAGTATTTT.

The V and J genes are TRBV6-5 and TRBJ1-5; D is ambiguous. The CDR3 contains 12 residues. With 7 bases removed from V and 7 bases from J, the gap between germline ends came to 11 bases. In germline, CDR1 is MNHEY, CDR2 SVGAGI. CDR3 nucleotides: TGTGCCAGCAATTCGGTAGGGCAGCCCCAGCATTTT. This translates into CASNSVGQPQHF.

The chain recombines TRBV11-3 with TRBJ2-2, with TRBD1 as a possible D gene (7 bases). This CDR3 has 13 residues. From germline, CDR1 is SGHNT and CDR2 YENEEA. V lost 6 bases, J lost 5 bases, and 10 bases lay in between. The CDR3 DNA follows: TGTGCCAGCAGGGAGGGGGCAACCGGGGAGCTGTTTTTT. It is translated as CASREGATGELFF. Full variable domain (remainder filled in from reference TRBV11-3 and TRBJ2-2): EAGVVQSPRYKIIEKKQPVAFWCNPISGHNTLYWYLQNLGQGPELLIRYENEEAVDDSQLPKDRFSAERLKGVDSTLKIQPAELGDSAVYLCASREGATGELFFGEGSRLTVL.

V and J are TRBV6-1 and TRBJ2-7, with D perhaps TRBD1 or TRBD2 (5 bases each). Germline loops: CDR1 MNHNS, CDR2 SASEGT. V lost 1 base and J lost 3, with 13 bases in between. This CDR3 contains 15 residues. The CDR3 nucleotides are TGTGCCAGCAGTGAAGTTGGGGGTTGGGGCTACGAGCAGTACGTC. This sequence encodes CASSEVGGWGYEQYV.

The genes are TRBV7-8 and TRBJ2-7, with 9 nucleotides matching TRBD1. This CDR3 is built from 15 residues. The germline V gene encodes CDR1 SGHVS and CDR2 FQNEAQ. V lost 5 bases to trimming and J lost 1 base; unmatched junction nucleotides: 6. The CDR3 DNA is TGTGCCAGCAGCCCGCGGACAGGGGATTCCTACGAGCAGTACGTC. Its protein is CASSPRTGDSYEQYV.

The chain uses TRBV11-2 and TRBJ2-3; no firm D call. CDR1 is SGHAT, CDR2 FQNNGV, per germline. Trimming cost V 0 bases and J 4 bases, with 8 bases left between them. The CDR3 runs 14 residues. The CDR3 DNA reads as TGTGCCAGCAGCTTAGATCAGCCCCCAGATACGCAGTATTTT. It encodes CASSLDQPPDTQYF.